This T cell receptor beta chain emerged from a study of cytomegalovirus exposure and HLA in healthy donors. This clone was picked up a small number of times. Between the trimmed V and J ends, which lost 3 bases and 6 bases, there was a span of 23 bases. The CDR3 loop spans 17 amino acids. Per the germline V gene, CDR1 is SGHAT and CDR2 is FQNNGV. PCR involved 60 Vbeta and 13 Jbeta primers. The table came from immunoSEQ multiplex PCR; TCRdb's copy has only in-frame clones and leaves some out. This sample has roughly 110,000 clones, with about four fifths found just once. Sequenced: PBMCs. The chain links TRBV11-2 to TRBJ1-2, with D maybe TRBD1 (5 bases). The receptor was derived from a man aged 25-40 years in good health and CMV-seropositive. The CDR3 reads CASSFDPLGRDLNGYTF. CDR3 nucleotide sequence: TGTGCCAGCAGCTTTGATCCTTTAGGGAGGGACTTAAATGGCTACACCTTC.